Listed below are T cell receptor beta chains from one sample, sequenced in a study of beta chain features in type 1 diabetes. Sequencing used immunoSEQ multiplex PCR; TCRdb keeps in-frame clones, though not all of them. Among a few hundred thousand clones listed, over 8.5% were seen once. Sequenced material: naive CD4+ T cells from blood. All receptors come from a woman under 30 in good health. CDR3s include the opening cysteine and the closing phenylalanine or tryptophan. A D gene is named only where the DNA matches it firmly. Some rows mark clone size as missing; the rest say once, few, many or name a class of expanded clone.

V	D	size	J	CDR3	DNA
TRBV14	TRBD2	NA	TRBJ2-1	CASTMGVSGSSYNEQFF	TGTGCCAGCACCATGGGGGTTAGCGGGAGTTCCTACAATGAGCAGTTCTTC
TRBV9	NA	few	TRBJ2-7	CASSGGSQGNEQYF	TGTGCCAGCAGCGGAGGATCACAGGGTAACGAGCAGTACTTC
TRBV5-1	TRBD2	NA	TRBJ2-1	CASMGLATNNEQFF	TGCGCCAGTATGGGACTAGCGACGAACAATGAGCAGTTCTTC
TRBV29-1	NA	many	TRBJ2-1	CSVELGPNEQFF	TGCAGCGTTGAGTTGGGGCCCAATGAGCAGTTCTTC
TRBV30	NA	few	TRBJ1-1	CAWGTQGGRTGITEAFF	TGTGCCTGGGGGACACAGGGAGGGAGGACCGGGATCACTGAAGCTTTCTTT
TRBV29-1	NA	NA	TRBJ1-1	CSVGGRYDTEAFF	TGCAGCGTTGGAGGCAGATATGACACTGAAGCTTTCTTT
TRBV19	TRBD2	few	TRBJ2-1	CASSMSRPAGDNEQFF	TGTGCCAGTAGTATGAGCCGGCCAGCGGGGGACAATGAGCAGTTCTTC
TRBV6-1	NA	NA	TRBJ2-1	CASSVERSNEQFF	TGTGCCAGCAGTGTAGAAAGGAGCAATGAGCAGTTCTTC
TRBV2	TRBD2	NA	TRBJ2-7	CASSASKTGTNYEQYF	TGTGCCAGCAGTGCCTCGAAGACCGGGACTAACTACGAGCAGTACTTC
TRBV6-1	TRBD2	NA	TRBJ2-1	CASRTGGSSYNEQFF	TGTGCCAGCAGAACGGGAGGGAGCTCCTACAATGAGCAGTTCTTC
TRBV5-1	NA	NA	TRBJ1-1	CASSLDGRGTEAFF	TGCGCCAGCAGCTTGGATGGCAGAGGTACTGAAGCTTTCTTT
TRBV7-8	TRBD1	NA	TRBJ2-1	CASSSRQGAYNEQFF	TGTGCCAGCAGCTCGAGACAGGGGGCCTACAATGAGCAGTTCTTC
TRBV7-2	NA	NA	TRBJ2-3	CASLWGGPKDTQYF	TGTGCCAGCCTCTGGGGGGGGCCTAAAGATACGCAGTATTTT
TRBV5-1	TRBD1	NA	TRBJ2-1	CASSLETGGWVDEQFF	TGCGCCAGCAGCTTGGAGACAGGGGGTTGGGTTGATGAGCAGTTCTTC
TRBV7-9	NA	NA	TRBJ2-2	CASSPGGLPRLTGELFF	TGTGCCAGCAGCCCCGGGGGTCTCCCTCGTCTCACCGGGGAGCTGTTTTTT
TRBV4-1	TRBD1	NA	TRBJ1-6	CASSLGTGYNSPLHF	TGCGCCAGCAGCCTTGGGACAGGCTATAATTCACCCCTCCACTTT
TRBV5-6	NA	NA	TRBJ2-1	CASTLQDRRHEQFF	TGTGCCAGCACCCTACAGGACCGTCGGCATGAGCAGTTCTTC
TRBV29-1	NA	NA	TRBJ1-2	CSVQGAAYGYTF	TGCAGCGTTCAAGGCGCCGCGTATGGCTACACCTTC
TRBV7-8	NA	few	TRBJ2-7	CASSLVRGGNEQYF	TGTGCCAGCAGCTTAGTCAGGGGCGGTAACGAGCAGTACTTC
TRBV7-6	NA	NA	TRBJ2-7	CASSLALGQGSYEQYF	TGTGCCAGCAGCTTAGCTTTGGGACAAGGGTCCTACGAGCAGTACTTC
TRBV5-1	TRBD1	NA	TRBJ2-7	CASSLLGQGYEQYF	TGCGCCAGCAGCTTGTTGGGACAGGGGTACGAGCAGTACTTC
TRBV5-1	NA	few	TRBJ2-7	CASSKDIYEQYF	TGCGCCAGCAGCAAGGACATCTACGAGCAGTACTTC
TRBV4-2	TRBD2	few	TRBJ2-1	CASSVTSREQFF	TGTGCCAGCAGCGTGACTAGCCGTGAGCAGTTCTTC
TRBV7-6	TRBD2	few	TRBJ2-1	CASSLLLAGSLGNEQFF	TGTGCCAGCAGCTTACTGCTAGCGGGAAGTTTGGGGAATGAGCAGTTCTTC
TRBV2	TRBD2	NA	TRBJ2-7	CASSGLAGVSEQYF	TGTGCCAGCAGTGGTCTAGCGGGAGTGAGCGAGCAGTACTTC
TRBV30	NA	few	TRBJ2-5	CAWSVGGRETQYF	TGTGCCTGGAGTGTCGGGGGGCGAGAGACCCAGTACTTC
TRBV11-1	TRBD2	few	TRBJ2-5	CASSPGTSGGNDGETQYF	TGTGCCAGCAGCCCCGGGACTAGCGGGGGGAACGACGGAGAGACCCAGTACTTC
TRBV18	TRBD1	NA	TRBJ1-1	CASSPKTGTNTEAFF	TGTGCCAGCTCACCAAAGACAGGGACGAACACTGAAGCTTTCTTT
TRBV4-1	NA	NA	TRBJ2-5	CASSQTDYQETQYF	TGCGCCAGCAGCCAGACGGACTACCAAGAGACCCAGTACTTC
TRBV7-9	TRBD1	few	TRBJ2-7	CASSPGQGYEQYF	TGTGCCAGCAGTCCGGGACAGGGCTACGAGCAGTACTTC
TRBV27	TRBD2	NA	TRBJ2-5	CASSLLGLAGVETQYF	TGTGCCAGCAGTTTGCTCGGACTAGCGGGAGTAGAGACCCAGTACTTC
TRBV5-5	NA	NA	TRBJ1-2	CASSLDTGYTF	TGTGCCAGCAGCCTGGACACTGGCTACACCTTC
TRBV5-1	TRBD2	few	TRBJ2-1	CASRLAGRGDEQFF	TGCGCCAGCCGTCTAGCGGGAAGGGGCGATGAGCAGTTCTTC
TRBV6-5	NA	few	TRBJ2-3	CASTPYRGRDTQYF	TGTGCCAGCACCCCCTACCGAGGTAGAGATACGCAGTATTTT
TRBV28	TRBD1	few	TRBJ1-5	CASTPARTGPWPQHF	TGTGCCAGCACTCCCGCTAGGACAGGTCCGTGGCCCCAGCATTTT
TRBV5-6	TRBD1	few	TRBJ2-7	CASSFSGTASYEQYF	TGTGCCAGCAGCTTCTCCGGGACAGCCTCCTACGAGCAGTACTTC
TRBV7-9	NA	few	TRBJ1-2	CASSGRNTGGDGYTF	TGTGCCAGCAGCGGGCGAAACACGGGGGGAGATGGCTACACCTTC
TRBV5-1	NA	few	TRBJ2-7	CASSLALAGALYEQYF	TGCGCCAGCAGCTTGGCCCTAGCAGGGGCTCTCTACGAGCAGTACTTC
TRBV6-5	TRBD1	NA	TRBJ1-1	CASSQRDRGTEAFF	TGTGCCAGCAGTCAGCGGGACAGGGGTACTGAAGCTTTCTTT
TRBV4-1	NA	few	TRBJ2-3	CASSQVGTGPTQYF	TGCGCCAGCAGCCAAGTCGGAACGGGTCCCACGCAGTATTTT
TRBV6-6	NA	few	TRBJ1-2	CASSVRTATYGYTF	TGTGCCAGCAGTGTCCGGACAGCGACCTATGGCTACACCTTC
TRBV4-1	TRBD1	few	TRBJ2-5	CASSLDRGKTQYF	TGCGCCAGCAGCCTTGACAGGGGGAAGACCCAGTACTTC
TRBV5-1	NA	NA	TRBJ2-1	CASSLDAGEQFF	TGCGCCAGCAGCTTGGACGCAGGCGAGCAGTTCTTC
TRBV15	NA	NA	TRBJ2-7	CATSRDPQEGYEQYF	TGTGCCACCAGCAGAGATCCACAGGAAGGGTACGAGCAGTACTTC
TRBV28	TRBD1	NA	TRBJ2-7	CASSIWGQGTYEQYF	TGTGCCAGCAGCATCTGGGGACAGGGTACCTACGAGCAGTACTTC
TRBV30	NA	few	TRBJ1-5	CAARVQGLDQPQHF	TGTGCCGCCCGGGTACAGGGTCTGGATCAGCCCCAGCATTTT
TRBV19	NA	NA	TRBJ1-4	CASSTRVTASNEKLFF	TGTGCCAGTAGTACCCGAGTGACAGCGTCCAATGAAAAACTGTTTTTT
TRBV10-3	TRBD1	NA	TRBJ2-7	CAINPSETGTFPSEQYF	TGTGCCATCAATCCCTCCGAGACAGGGACGTTCCCTAGCGAGCAGTACTTC
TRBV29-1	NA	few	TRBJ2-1	CSVERGGEQFF	TGCAGCGTTGAAAGAGGAGGCGAGCAGTTCTTC
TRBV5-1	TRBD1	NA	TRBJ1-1	CASSLAQGASEAFF	TGCGCCAGCAGCTTGGCACAGGGGGCATCTGAAGCTTTCTTT
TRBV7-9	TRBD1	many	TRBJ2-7	CASSLDRGPIYEQYF	TGTGCCAGCAGTCTCGACAGGGGGCCAATCTACGAGCAGTACTTC
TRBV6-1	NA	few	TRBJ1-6	CASSEGSNNSPLHF	TGTGCCAGCAGTGAGGGCAGTAATAATTCACCCCTCCACTTT
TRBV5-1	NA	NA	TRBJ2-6	CASSGRNSGANVLTF	TGCGCCAGCAGCGGGAGGAACTCTGGGGCCAACGTCCTGACTTTC
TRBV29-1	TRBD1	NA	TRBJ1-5	CSPSQYRGSNQPQHF	TGCAGCCCGAGTCAATACAGGGGCAGCAATCAGCCCCAGCATTTT